The sequence of this T cell receptor (beta chain) was determined in a study of glioma-infiltrating T cells after dendritic cell vaccination. The CDR3 runs 17 residues. Germline trimming cut 0 bases from V and 7 bases from J; bases unmatched to any gene: 10. Germline values: CDR1 SGHRS, CDR2 YFSETQ. Input was 2 to 2.5 ug genomic DNA, or all available if less. The protocol was immunoSEQ multiplex PCR, while the TCRdb copy is restricted to in-frame clones and leaves out a portion. The table has roughly 83,000 clones, about nine tenths seen once. The J gene is TRBJ2-1, the V gene TRBV5-1; 10 positions match TRBD1. The sequencing here drew on blood, taken before dendritic cell vaccination. The clonotype comes from a human donor with glioblastoma. The CDR3 DNA sequence: TGCGCCAGCAGCTTGGGTCTTGGGACAGGGGAGAGGAATGAGCAGTTCTTC. This codes for CASSLGLGTGERNEQFF.